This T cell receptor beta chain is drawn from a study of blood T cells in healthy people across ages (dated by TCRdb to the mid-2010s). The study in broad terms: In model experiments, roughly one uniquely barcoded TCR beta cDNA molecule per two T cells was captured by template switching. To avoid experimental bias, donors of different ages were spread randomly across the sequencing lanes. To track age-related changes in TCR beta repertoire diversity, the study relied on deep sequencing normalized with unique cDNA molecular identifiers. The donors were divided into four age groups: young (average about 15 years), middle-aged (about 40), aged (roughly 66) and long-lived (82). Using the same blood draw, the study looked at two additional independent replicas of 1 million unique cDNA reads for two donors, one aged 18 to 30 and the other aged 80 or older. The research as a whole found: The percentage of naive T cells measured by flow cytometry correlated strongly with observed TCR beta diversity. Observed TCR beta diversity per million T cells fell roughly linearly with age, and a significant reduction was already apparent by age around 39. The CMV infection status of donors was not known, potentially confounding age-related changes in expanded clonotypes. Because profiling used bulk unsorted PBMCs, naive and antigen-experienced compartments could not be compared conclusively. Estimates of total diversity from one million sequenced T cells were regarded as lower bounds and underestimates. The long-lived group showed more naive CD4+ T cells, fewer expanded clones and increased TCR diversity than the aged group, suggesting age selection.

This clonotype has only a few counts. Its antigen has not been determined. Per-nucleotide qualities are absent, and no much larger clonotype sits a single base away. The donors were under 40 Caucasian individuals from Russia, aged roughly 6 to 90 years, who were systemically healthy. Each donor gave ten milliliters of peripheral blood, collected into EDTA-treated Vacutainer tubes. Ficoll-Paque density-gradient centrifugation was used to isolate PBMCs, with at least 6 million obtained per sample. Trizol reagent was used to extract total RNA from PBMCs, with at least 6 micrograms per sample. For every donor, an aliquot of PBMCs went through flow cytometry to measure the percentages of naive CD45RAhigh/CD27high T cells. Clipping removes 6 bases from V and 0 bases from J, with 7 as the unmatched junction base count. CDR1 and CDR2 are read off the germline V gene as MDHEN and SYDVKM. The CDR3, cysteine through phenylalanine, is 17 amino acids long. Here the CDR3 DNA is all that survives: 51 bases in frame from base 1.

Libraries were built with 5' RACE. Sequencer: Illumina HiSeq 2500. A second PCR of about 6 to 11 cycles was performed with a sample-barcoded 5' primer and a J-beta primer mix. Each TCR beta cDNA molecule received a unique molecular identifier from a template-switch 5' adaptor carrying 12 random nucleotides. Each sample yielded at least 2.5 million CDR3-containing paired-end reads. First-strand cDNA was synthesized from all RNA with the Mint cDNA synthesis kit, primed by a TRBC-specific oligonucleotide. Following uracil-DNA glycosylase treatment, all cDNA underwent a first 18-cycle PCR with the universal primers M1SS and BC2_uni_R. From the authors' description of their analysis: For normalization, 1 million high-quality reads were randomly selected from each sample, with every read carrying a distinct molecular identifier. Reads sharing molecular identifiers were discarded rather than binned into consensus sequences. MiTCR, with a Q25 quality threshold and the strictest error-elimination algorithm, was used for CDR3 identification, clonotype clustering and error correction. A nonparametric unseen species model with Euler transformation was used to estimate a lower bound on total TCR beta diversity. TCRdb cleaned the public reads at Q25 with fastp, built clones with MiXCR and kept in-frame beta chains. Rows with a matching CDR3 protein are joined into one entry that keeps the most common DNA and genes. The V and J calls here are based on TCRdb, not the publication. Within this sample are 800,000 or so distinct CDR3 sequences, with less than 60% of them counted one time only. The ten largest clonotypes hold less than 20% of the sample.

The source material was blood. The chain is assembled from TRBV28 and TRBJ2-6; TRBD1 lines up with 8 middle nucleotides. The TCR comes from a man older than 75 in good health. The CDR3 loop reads CASRTGTGNSGANVLTF. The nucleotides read TGTGCCAGCAGGACCGGGACAGGCAACTCTGGGGCCAACGTCCTGACTTTC.